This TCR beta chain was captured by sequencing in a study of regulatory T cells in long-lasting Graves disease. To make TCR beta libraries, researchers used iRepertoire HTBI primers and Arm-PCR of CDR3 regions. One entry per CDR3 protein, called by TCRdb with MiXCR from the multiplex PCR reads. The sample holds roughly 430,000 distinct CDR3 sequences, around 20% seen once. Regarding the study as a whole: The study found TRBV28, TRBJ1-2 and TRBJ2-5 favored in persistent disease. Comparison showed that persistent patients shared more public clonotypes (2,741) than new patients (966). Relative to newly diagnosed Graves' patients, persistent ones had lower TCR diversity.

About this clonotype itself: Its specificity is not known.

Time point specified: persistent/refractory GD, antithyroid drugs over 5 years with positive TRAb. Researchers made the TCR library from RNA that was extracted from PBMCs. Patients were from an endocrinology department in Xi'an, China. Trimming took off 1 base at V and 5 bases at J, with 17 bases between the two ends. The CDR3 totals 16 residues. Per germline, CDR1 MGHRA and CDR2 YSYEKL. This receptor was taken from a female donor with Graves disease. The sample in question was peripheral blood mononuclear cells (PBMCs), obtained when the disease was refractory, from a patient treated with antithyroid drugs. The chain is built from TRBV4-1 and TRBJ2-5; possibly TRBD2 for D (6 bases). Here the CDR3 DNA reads TGCGCCAGCAGCCAAGTCTATCCGGGGGAAGGGGAGACCCAGTACTTC. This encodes CASSQVYPGEGETQYF.